This TCR beta chain is from a study of immune cell composition in non-small cell lung cancer. Sequenced by immunoSEQ multiplex PCR; TCRdb stores in-frame clones only, minus some. The data contain about 14,000 clones, 81% of them seen just once; the ten biggest clones take up 11%. The germline gives CDR1 MNHNS, CDR2 SASEGT. V was shortened by 6 bases and J by 2 bases, with 5 bases between the two germline ends. The length of the CDR3 is 12 residues. Sequenced input: lung tumor tissue. The chain has TRBV6-1 and TRBJ2-1, with no clear D. The source is a human donor with non-small cell lung cancer. This CDR3 reads CASSFTYNEQFF. CDR3 DNA sequence: TGTGCCAGCAGCTTCACCTACAATGAGCAGTTCTTC.